Given below is one T cell receptor beta chain in context. The CDR3 is 14 amino acids. The germline V gene encodes CDR1 SGHTS and CDR2 YDEGEE. V lost 5 bases and J lost 1; bases outside the gene matches: 4. The sample comes from a study of blood T cell repertoires in COVID-19. Study overall: Both acute and convalescent COVID-19 samples were obtained from the United States, Italy and Spain. From T cells, B-cell-depleted T cells, or PBMCs came the material, which was cDNA or gDNA.

In the original processing: Quantification of nucleated cells was approximated via reference gene primer amplification. The table came from immunoSEQ multiplex PCR; TCRdb's copy has only in-frame clones and leaves some out. V, J and clone size derive from that table, while D and trimming were established from the DNA sequence. The top ten hold 7.9% of the sample, which has more than 95,000 clones, 80% to 90% seen once. The rearrangement uses TRBV5-8 and TRBJ2-5, with 8 bases identical to TRBD1. The sample comprised peripheral blood. This sequence originates from a man in his 70s who had recovered from COVID-19. The CDR3 spells CASSSGQGQETQYF. In DNA form, the CDR3 reads TGTGCCAGCAGTTCCGGACAGGGCCAAGAGACCCAGTACTTC. The entire variable domain, with the rest obtained from reference TRBV5-8 and TRBJ2-5, is as follows: EAGVTQSPTHLIKTRGQQATLRCSPISGHTSVYWYQQALGLGLQFLLWYDEGEERNRGNFPPRFSGRQFPNYSSELNVNALELEDSALYLCASSSGQGQETQYFGPGTRLLVL.